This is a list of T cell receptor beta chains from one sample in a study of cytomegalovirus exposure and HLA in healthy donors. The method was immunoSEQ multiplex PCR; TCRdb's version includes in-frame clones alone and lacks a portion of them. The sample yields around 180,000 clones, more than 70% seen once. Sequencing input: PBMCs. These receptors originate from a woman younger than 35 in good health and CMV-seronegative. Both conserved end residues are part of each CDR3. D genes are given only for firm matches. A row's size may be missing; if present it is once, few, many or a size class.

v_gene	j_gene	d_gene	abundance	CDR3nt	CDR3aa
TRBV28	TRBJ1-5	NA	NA	TGTGCCAGCAGTTTCTTCGGGACTTATAGCAATCAGCCCCAGCATTTT	CASSFFGTYSNQPQHF
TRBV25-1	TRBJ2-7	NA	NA	TGTGCCAGCAGAGGACATCCATACGAGCAGTACTTC	CASRGHPYEQYF
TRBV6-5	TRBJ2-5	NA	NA	TGTGCCAGCAGTTCCAGGACTGGTCGGAGAGAGACCCAGTACTTC	CASSSRTGRRETQYF
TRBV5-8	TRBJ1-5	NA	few	TGTGCCAGCAGCTTAATCGCAGGATCGATTGCGCAGCCCCAGCATTTT	CASSLIAGSIAQPQHF
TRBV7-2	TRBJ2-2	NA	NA	TGTGCCAGCAGCCTACGCGGGCGGACCGCCGGGGAGCTGTTTTTT	CASSLRGRTAGELFF
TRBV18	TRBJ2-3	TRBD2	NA	TGTGCCAGCTCACCGGGTCAGCGGGGGTACACAGATACGCAGTATTTT	CASSPGQRGYTDTQYF
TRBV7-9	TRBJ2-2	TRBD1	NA	TGTGCCAGCAGCTACAGGGGGCAAAACACCGGGGAGCTGTTTTTT	CASSYRGQNTGELFF
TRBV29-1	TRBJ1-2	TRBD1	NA	TGCAGCGTGCCCGGGACAGGGGGTTGGTATGGCTACACCTTC	CSVPGTGGWYGYTF
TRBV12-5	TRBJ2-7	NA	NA	TGTGCTAGTGGCTTGGGAGCGGGCGAGCAGTACTTC	CASGLGAGEQYF
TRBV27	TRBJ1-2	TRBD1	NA	TGTGCCAGCAGTTTCGGAGACAGGGGCTTCTATGGCTACACCTTC	CASSFGDRGFYGYTF
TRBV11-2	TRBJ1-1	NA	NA	TGTGCCAGCAGCTTAGGGGGGGGCCCCACTGAAGCTTTCTTT	CASSLGGGPTEAFF
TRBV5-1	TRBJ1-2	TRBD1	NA	TGCGCCAGCAGCGTGGGACAGGGGGGCGGCTACACCTTC	CASSVGQGGGYTF
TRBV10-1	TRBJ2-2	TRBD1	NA	TGCGCCAGCAGTGATAACAGGGGGCGATGGACCGGGGAGCTGTTTTTT	CASSDNRGRWTGELFF
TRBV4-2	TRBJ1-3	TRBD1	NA	TGTGCCAGCAGCCCAAGGGACAGTCCAACCCCGATCGGCGGCACCATATATTTT	CASSPRDSPTPIGGTIYF
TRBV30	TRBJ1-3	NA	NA	TGTGCCTGGAGTGATAAAAACACCATATATTTT	CAWSDKNTIYF
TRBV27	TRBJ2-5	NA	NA	TGTGCCAGCAGTTTTTGGGGGGACCAAGAGACCCAGTACTTC	CASSFWGDQETQYF